This T cell receptor beta chain derives from a study of vaccination and CD4 T cells after COVID-19. About the research overall: The convalescents comprised six males and four females, two of them Hispanic.

The Oncomine TCR Beta short-read assay sequenced DNA from cultured CD4+ T cells. TCRdb redid the calling of the PCR reads with MiXCR, one entry per CDR3 protein. The sample records about 11,000 distinct CDR3 sequences, about two thirds being singletons. A word on this clonotype: The antigen is undetermined.

With 7 bases removed from V and 0 bases from J, the gap between germline ends came to 10 bases. The length of the CDR3 is 13 residues. Per germline, CDR1 MNHEY and CDR2 SVGEGT. The sample's treatment: 10-day PBMC culture with coronavirus spike peptide pools or control peptides (ViraFEST assay). The source material was CD4+ T cells from blood, cultured in vitro. This chain joins TRBV6-2 or TRBV6-3 and TRBJ2-7; a possible D gene is TRBD2 (6 bases). The sequence was obtained from a human donor who had recovered from COVID-19. CDR3 coding DNA: TGTGCCAGCAACTTCGGGAGCTCCTACGAGCAGTACTTC. It yields the protein CASNFGSSYEQYF.